This TCR beta chain was documented in a study of T cell responses to AZD1222 COVID-19 vaccine. Study conclusions and caveats: When two AZD1222 doses had been given, Spike-specific TCR breadth and depth rose. Sampling captured repertoires only after the peak T cell response.

The repertoire was sequenced with immunoSEQ multiplex PCR; TCRdb's copy has only in-frame clones and lacks some. The sample lists tens of thousands of clones, about nine tenths occurring once. A remark on this clone: No antigen is known for it.

With 4 bases clipped from V and 4 bases from J, the junction kept 11 bases outside the gene matches. This CDR3 has 17 residues. Germline values: CDR1 SGHDT, CDR2 YYEEEE. This receptor was taken from an adult who received the MenACWY meningococcal vaccine as a control. The gene calls are TRBV5-6 and TRBJ2-7; 13 nucleotides match TRBD2. The sample in question was peripheral blood, obtained 28 days after the second dose of the MenACWY control vaccine. The CDR3 reads CASSRPPLAGGPYEQYF. The CDR3 DNA follows: TGTGCCAGCAGCCGGCCGCCACTAGCGGGAGGGCCTTACGAGCAGTACTTC.